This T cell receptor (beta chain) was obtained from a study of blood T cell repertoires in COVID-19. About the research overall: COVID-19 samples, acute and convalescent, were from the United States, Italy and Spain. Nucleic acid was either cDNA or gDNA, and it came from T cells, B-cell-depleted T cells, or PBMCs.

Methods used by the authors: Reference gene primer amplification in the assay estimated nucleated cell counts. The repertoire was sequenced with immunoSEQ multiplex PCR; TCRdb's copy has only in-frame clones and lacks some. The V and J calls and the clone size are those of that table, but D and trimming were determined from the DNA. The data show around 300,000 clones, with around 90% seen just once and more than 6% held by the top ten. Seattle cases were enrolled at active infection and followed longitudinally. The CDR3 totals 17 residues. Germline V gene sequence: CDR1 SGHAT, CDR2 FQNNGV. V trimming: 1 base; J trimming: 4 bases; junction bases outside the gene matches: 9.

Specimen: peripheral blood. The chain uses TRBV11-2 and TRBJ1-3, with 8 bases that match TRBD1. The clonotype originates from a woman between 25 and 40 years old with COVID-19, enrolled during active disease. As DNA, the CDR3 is TGTGCCAGCAGCTTAGTCCCCGGCAGGGGGCAGGGAAACACCATATATTTT. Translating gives CASSLVPGRGQGNTIYF.